These T cell receptor beta chains were read from a single sample in a study of shared T cell receptors in the human thymus. Using immunoSEQ multiplex PCR, the repertoire was profiled, and TCRdb retains in-frame clones only, with some absent. The repertoire has more than 300,000 clones, about 95% of them found once; the top ten carry 0.015% to 0.025%. Sequenced material: thymocytes. All receptors come from a human donor. CDR3s include the opening cysteine and the closing phenylalanine or tryptophan. D genes are given only for firm matches. The listing skips clone size in some rows; elsewhere it reads once, few, many or a size class.

TRBJ2-1 . TRBD2 TRBV29-1 TGCAGCGTTGAGGATTTGTCTAGCGGGATCGAGCAGTTCTTC CSVEDLSSGIEQFF
TRBJ1-4 . . TRBV15 TGTGCCACCAGCAGAGTAAACGCAGGGCGAAGAGAAAAACTGTTTTTT CATSRVNAGRREKLFF
TRBJ2-2 . . TRBV9 TGTGCCAGCAGCGTAGCCCCAGTCCCCCTTTCGTGGGCCTCGAACACCGGGGAGCTGTTTTTT CASSVAPVPLSWASNTGELFF
TRBJ2-3 . . TRBV14 TGTGCCAGCAGCCAGAGAACGTCGGAGACAGATACGCAGTATTTT CASSQRTSETDTQYF
TRBJ1-1 . . TRBV6-5 TGTGCCAGCAGTTCACCCCTGGTGAGGAACACTGAAGCTTTCTTT CASSSPLVRNTEAFF
TRBJ2-3 . . TRBV4-1 TGCGCCAGCAGCCGGGTACCGGACCTAGGTACGCAGTATTTT CASSRVPDLGTQYF
TRBJ2-7 . . TRBV21-1 TGTGCCATCCCCTGGGGGCAGGGGCTCTACGAGCAGTACTTC CAIPWGQGLYEQYF
TRBJ1-4 . . TRBV5-4 TGTGCCAGCAGCCAAATCCACCAGGAAAAACTGTTTTTT CASSQIHQEKLFF
TRBJ2-7 . . TRBV15 TGTGCCACCAGCAGACATCCTAACAGGGTTCGATACGAGCAGTACTTC CATSRHPNRVRYEQYF
TRBJ1-5 . . TRBV28 TGTGCCAGCATGGAGGGGAGGGGTCAGCCCCAGCATTTT CASMEGRGQPQHF
TRBJ2-3 . . TRBV19 TGTGCCAGTAGTAAAATGGTGGAGGGAAAGAGCACAGATACGCAGTATTTT CASSKMVEGKSTDTQYF
TRBJ2-3 . . TRBV30 TGTGCCTGGAGTCCAATGCCCGGCACAGATACGCAGTATTTT CAWSPMPGTDTQYF
TRBJ2-3 . TRBD2 TRBV7-6 TGTGCCAGCAGCCAGCGGACTAGCGGGAGTCGACGCACAGATACGCAGTATTTT CASSQRTSGSRRTDTQYF
TRBJ1-2 . TRBD1 TRBV6-1 TGTGCCAGCAGTGAACCCGGGACAGGCCACGGCTACACCTTC CASSEPGTGHGYTF
TRBJ2-7 . TRBD2 TRBV14 TGTGCCAGCAGCCAAAAGTCCCCGACTAGCGGGAGTTACGAGCAGTACTTC CASSQKSPTSGSYEQYF
TRBJ2-2 . . TRBV29-1 TGCAGCGCCGTGACATATACCGGGGAGCTGTTTTTT CSAVTYTGELFF
TRBJ1-1 . . TRBV4-2 TGTGCCAGCAGCGTTGGTCTGGGCCCCACTGAAGCTTTCTTT CASSVGLGPTEAFF
TRBJ2-7 . TRBD2 TRBV6-9 TGTGCCAGAAATCGGACTAGCGGGATTAGTTTGGGCGAGCAGTACTTC CARNRTSGISLGEQYF
TRBJ1-1 . TRBD1 TRBV27 TGTGCCAGCAGTTTATACCCTCACCGGGACAGGGGGCCGGGGACTGAAGCTTTCTTT CASSLYPHRDRGPGTEAFF
TRBJ2-5 . . TRBV4-1 TGCGCCAGCAGCCAGACAAGGACAGTGTACAAAGAGACCCAGTACTTC CASSQTRTVYKETQYF
TRBJ2-5 . . TRBV4-1 TGCGCCAGCAGCCCACCTCGGGGAACGGGCCTTCAAGAGACCCAGTACTTC CASSPPRGTGLQETQYF
TRBJ2-3 . TRBD1 TRBV7-9 TGTGCCAGCAGCCCCTGGGACAGGTTCAGCACAGATACGCAGTATTTT CASSPWDRFSTDTQYF
TRBJ2-7 . . TRBV4-1 TGCGCCAGCAGCCAAGAAGAGGTACTGGCATACGAGCAGTACTTC CASSQEEVLAYEQYF
TRBJ1-2 once TRBD1 TRBV4-2 TGTGCCAGCAGCCGAAGGGACAGACAAATACTTAACTATGGCTACACCTTC CASSRRDRQILNYGYTF
TRBJ2-1 . . TRBV27 TGTGCCAGTGGGCGGTGGCAGCCTTCCTACAATGAGCAGTTCTTC CASGRWQPSYNEQFF
TRBJ2-1 . . TRBV28 TGTGCCAGCAGTCCCTGGACTCTTCTAAATCAATACAATGAGCAGTTCTTC CASSPWTLLNQYNEQFF
TRBJ1-3 . . TRBV29-1 TGCAGCGTTGAAGATCAGAGGGGTCAGGGAAACACCATATATTTT CSVEDQRGQGNTIYF
TRBJ1-2 . . TRBV27 TGTGCCAGCAGTTTATCTTACCCCATCACCTATGGCTACACCTTC CASSLSYPITYGYTF
TRBJ2-1 . . TRBV15 TGTGCCACCAGCAGACCCTTCCATGAGCAGTTCTTC CATSRPFHEQFF
TRBJ2-7 . TRBD2 TRBV14 TGTGCCAGCAGCCAACAGCGGGAGAAATCCTACGAGCAGTACTTC CASSQQREKSYEQYF